Presented here are 11 T cell receptor beta chains from one specimen sequenced in a study of T-cell reconstitution after alpha-beta-depleted transplantation in children. A TCRbeta library incorporating unique molecular identifiers was prepared. TCRdb re-called the PCR reads through MiXCR, storing one row per CDR3 protein. The table includes fewer than 550,000 distinct CDR3 sequences, roughly 10% detected once. Specimen: PBMCs, mostly from graft donor cells, collected 180 days after TCRalphabeta/CD19-depleted stem cell transplant. The receptors here all came from a female patient aged 2-10 years who had a stem cell transplant for aplastic anemia, so the T cells may come from the graft donor.

V is TRBV29-1 and J is TRBJ2-1; 11 positions match TRBD2. V lost 7 bases and J lost 3; bases outside the gene matches: 11. This CDR3 spans 16 amino acids. Germline V gene sequence: CDR1 SQVTM, CDR2 ANQGSEA. CDR3 protein: CSAETGLAGIYNEQFF. CDR3 DNA sequence: TGCAGCGCCGAAACCGGACTAGCGGGTATCTACAATGAGCAGTTCTTC.

In its sample, this clonotype was seen many times. The genes are TRBV5-1 and TRBJ2-2, with TRBD2 matching 7 bases. CDR1 is SGHRS and CDR2 is YFSETQ in the germline V gene. CDR3 size: 14 residues. V gave up 2 bases and J gave up 3 bases; unmatched junction bases: 1. The CDR3 spells CASSFLADTGELFF. CDR3 in DNA: TGCGCCAGCAGCTTTCTAGCGGACACCGGGGAGCTGTTTTTT.

The V gene is TRBV30, the J gene TRBJ2-1; D gene unclear. Trimming pared 4 bases from V and 10 bases from J, leaving 20 bases between. CDR3 size: 14 residues. Looked up from germline, CDR1 is GTSNPN and CDR2 is SVGIG (reference sequence). The CDR3: CAWNLEAVAGEQFF. DNA for the CDR3: TGTGCCTGGAACCTCGAAGCCGTCGCAGGCGAGCAGTTCTTC. The full variable domain, rest sourced from reference TRBV30 and TRBJ2-1, is SQTIHQWPATLVQPVGSPLSLECTVEGTSNPNLYWYRQAAGRGLQLLFYSVGIGQISSEVPQNLSASRPQDRQFILSSKKLLLSDSGFYLCAWNLEAVAGEQFFGPGTRLTVL.

This clonotype was detected a few times. The rearrangement links TRBV7-6 to TRBJ1-1; 8 positions match TRBD1. After removal of 6 bases from V and 2 bases from J, the junction contained 11 bases not matched to a gene. This CDR3 is 16 amino acids long. In germline, CDR1 is SGHVS, CDR2 FNYEAQ. CDR3 in amino acids: CASRQRSTGANTEAFF. CDR3 nucleotide sequence: TGTGCCAGCAGACAGAGGTCGACAGGGGCTAACACTGAAGCTTTCTTT.

The chain is built from TRBV27 and TRBJ2-2; TRBD2 matches 13 bases. The V gene end was trimmed by 5 bases and the J gene end by 7 bases; junction bases not matched to a gene: 4. CDR1 MNHEY and CDR2 SMNVEV come from the germline V gene (reference sequence). The CDR3 runs to 15 residues. DNA for the CDR3: TGTGCCAGCAGTCGACTAGCGGGAGGCGGCGGGGAGCTGTTTTTT. Encoded protein: CASSRLAGGGGELFF.

This clonotype was seen a handful of times. The V and J genes are TRBV24-1 and TRBJ2-1; the D is unclear. The germline gives CDR1 KGHDR, CDR2 SFDVKD. With 4 bases removed from V and 6 bases from J, the gap between germline ends came to 12 bases. CDR3 length equals 14 residues. In DNA form, the CDR3 reads TGTGCCACCAGTGACAACCGACCGGGCAATGAGCAGTTCTTC. This gives the protein CATSDNRPGNEQFF.

The chain carries TRBV7-8 and TRBJ2-7; D may match TRBD1 or TRBD2 (5 bases each). Germline V gives CDR1 SGHVS, CDR2 FQNEAQ. V shed 4 bases and J shed 0 bases, with 19 bases lying between them. The CDR3 spans 17 residues. In DNA form, the CDR3 reads TGTGCCAGCAGCTCCCTTACCGGGACCGTGAGCTCCTACGAGCAGTACGTC. Its protein is CASSSLTGTVSSYEQYV.

This clonotype was seen at least ten times. V is TRBV5-1 and J is TRBJ2-1; 14 nucleotides match TRBD2. The CDR3 totals 18 residues. The J segment lost 7 bases and the V segment lost 2 bases, leaving 11 bases of the junction unmatched. Looked up from germline, CDR1 is SGHRS and CDR2 is YFSETQ. The CDR3 region is CASSFLGQGLAGENEQFF. For the CDR3, the DNA is TGCGCCAGCAGCTTCCTAGGTCAGGGACTAGCGGGAGAGAATGAGCAGTTCTTC.

This clonotype appeared many times. The chain recombines TRBV28 with TRBJ2-1, with TRBD2 matching over 10 bases. Germline CDR1 is MDHEN and CDR2 is SYDVKM. CDR3 length: 15 amino acids. The V and J ends lost 3 bases and 10 bases, in that order; junction bases with no gene match: 9. CDR3 nucleotide sequence: TGTGCCAGCAGTTTCTGGACTAGCGGTACAGAGGAGCAGTTCTTC. It specifies CASSFWTSGTEEQFF. Full variable domain (rest looked up from reference TRBV28 and TRBJ2-1): DVKVTQSSRYLVKRTGEKVFLECVQDMDHENMFWYRQDPGLGLRLIYFSYDVKMKEKGDIPEGYSVSREKKERFSLILESASTNQTSMYLCASSFWTSGTEEQFFGPGTRLTVL.

The chain is built from TRBV20-1 and TRBJ2-2, with TRBD2 identical over 8 bases. Germline CDR1 DFQATT, CDR2 SNEGSKA (reference sequence). V gave up 6 bases and J gave up 8 bases; unmatched junction bases: 11. The CDR3 extends over 14 amino acids. CDR3 nucleotide sequence: TGCAGTGCAACCGATGGGACTAGTTTAGGGGAGCTGTTTTTT. Amino acid sequence: CSATDGTSLGELFF.

This clonotype was picked up many times. DNA of the CDR3: TGTGCCAGCAGCCAGGCAGGAGGCCCCTACGAGCAGTACTTC. This sequence encodes CASSQAGGPYEQYF. The chain is built from TRBV3-1 and TRBJ2-7; tentatively, D is TRBD2 (5 bases). CDR3 size: 14 residues. Germline V gene lookup returns CDR1 LGHDT and CDR2 YNNKEL (reference sequence). The ends were cut back, 3 bases at V and 2 bases at J, with 11 bases in the middle.